This TCR beta chain derives from a study of control samples from healthy donors and cancer patients. The CDR3 totals 13 residues. CDR1 MNHEY and CDR2 SVGAGI come from the germline V gene. The V end lost 4 bases, the J end lost 2 bases, and 8 bases lay between the germline ends. Sequencing used immunoSEQ multiplex PCR; TCRdb keeps in-frame clones, though not all of them. Of some 130,000 clones in the sample, roughly 95% were seen once. Sequencing used blood. The receptor was derived from a man aged 30-40 years in good health. The chain combines TRBV6-5 with TRBJ1-2, with D maybe TRBD1 (6 bases). This CDR3 reads CASSFTGNYGYTF. The CDR3 nucleotides read TGTGCCAGCAGTTTTACAGGGAACTATGGCTACACCTTC.